This T cell receptor beta chain is drawn from a study of OX40 agonist ivuxolimab in advanced cancers. Overall study: The patients received agonistic anti-OX40 (CD134) antibody ivuxolimab. Recorded diagnoses for dose-escalation patients were hepatocellular carcinoma, melanoma, renal cell or head and neck cancer. The eligibility criteria allowed prior anti-PD-1, anti-PD-L1 or anti-CTLA-4 therapy, and roughly 39% had some.

This table comes from immunoSEQ multiplex PCR, and its TCRdb copy is limited to in-frame clones, with some not included. The table has tens of thousands of clones, around 87% seen once. Germline CDR1 reads SQVTM; CDR2 reads ANQGSEA. This CDR3 is 12 amino acids long. V was shortened by 4 bases and J by 4 bases, with 9 bases between the two germline ends. Study outcomes and limitations: Fewer expanded clones were found on average in CD4+ than in CD8+ T cells.

As for this clone: Its matching antigen is unknown.

Here the sequenced sample was CD4+ or CD8+ T cells sorted from blood, taken in a trial of the OX40 agonist ivuxolimab. The TCR sequence derives from an adult with an advanced solid tumor such as melanoma, head and neck, liver or kidney cancer. The chain recombines TRBV29-1 with TRBJ2-3, with D maybe TRBD2 (6 bases). CDR3 sequence: CSVASSADTQYF. The CDR3 coding sequence is TGCAGCGTTGCGTCTAGCGCAGATACGCAGTATTTT.